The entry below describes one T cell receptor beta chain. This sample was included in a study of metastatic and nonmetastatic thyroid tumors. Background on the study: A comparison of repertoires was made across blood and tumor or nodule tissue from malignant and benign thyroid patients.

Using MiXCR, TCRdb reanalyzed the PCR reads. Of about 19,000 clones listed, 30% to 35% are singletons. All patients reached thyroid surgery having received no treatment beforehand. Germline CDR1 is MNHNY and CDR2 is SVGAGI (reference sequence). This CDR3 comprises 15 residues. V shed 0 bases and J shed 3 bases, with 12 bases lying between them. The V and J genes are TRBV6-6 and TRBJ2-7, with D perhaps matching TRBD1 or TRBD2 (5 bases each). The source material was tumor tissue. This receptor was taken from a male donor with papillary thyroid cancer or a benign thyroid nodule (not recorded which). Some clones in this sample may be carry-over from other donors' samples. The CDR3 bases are TGTGCCAGCAGTTACTCGGGGGACGCCATCTACGAGCAGTACTTC. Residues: CASSYSGDAIYEQYF.